This T cell receptor (beta chain) derives from a study of patients and donors after allogeneic stem cell transplantation. TCRdb analysed the RT-PCR reads with MiXCR anew, one entry per CDR3 protein. The sample yields 390,000 or so distinct CDR3 sequences, 16% seen once. The sample taken for sequencing was blood, either unsorted or a sorted T cell fraction (not recorded which). This receptor was obtained from a human donor who was either an allogeneic HSCT recipient or a stem cell or donor lymphocyte infusion donor (not recorded which). It is not recorded whose cells these are; they may come from a transplant donor.

Here the CDR3 DNA reads TGTGCCACCAGTGAGTTAGCGGGACAGGGAGATACGCAGTATTTT. This translates into CATSELAGQGDTQYF. The chain is built from TRBV24-1 and TRBJ2-3; maybe TRBD1 (9 bases). V was clipped by 4 bases and J by 5 bases, with 15 bases between them. Germline CDR1 reads KGHDR; CDR2 reads SFDVKD. There are 15 residues in the CDR3.